The table lists the clone carrying this TCR beta chain with a few counts. As handled by the study authors: Amplification from reference gene primers served as the basis for estimated nucleated cell counts. Using immunoSEQ multiplex PCR, the repertoire was profiled, and TCRdb retains in-frame clones only, with some absent. For V, J and clone size, that table is used; D and trimming come from the DNA. This table has about 120,000 clones, 70% to 90% appearing once. Trimming cost V 10 bases and J 6 bases, with 13 bases left between them. There are 13 residues in the CDR3. Per the germline V gene, CDR1 is MNHEY and CDR2 is SMNVEV (reference sequence). The sample is drawn from a study of blood T cell repertoires in COVID-19.

The sequence was collected from a woman in her 70s who had recovered from COVID-19. The sample taken for sequencing was peripheral blood. V and J are TRBV27 and TRBJ1-6; D gene unclear. The CDR3 here is CAIKGGLNSPLHF. DNA for the CDR3: TGTGCCATAAAGGGAGGTCTTAATTCACCCCTCCACTTT.